Listed here are 17 T cell receptor beta chains from one sample, sequenced in a study of T cells expressing NK-cell markers. Reprocessing the 5' RACE reads, TCRdb reports a single entry for every CDR3 protein and omits DNA. Its table lists about 150,000 distinct CDR3 sequences. Sequences were obtained from blood T cells: a sorted CD56 or NKG2C T cell subset, CD4+ or CD8+ T cells, or bulk PBMC T cells (not recorded which). All receptors derive from a woman in her fifties or sixties in good health.

CDR3: CASSLSLPGTSATYEQYF. The V call is TRBV11-2, the J call TRBJ2-7; TCRdb reports TRBD2, a call that lacks DNA to check it against. This CDR3 contains 18 residues. CDR1 is SGHAT, CDR2 FQNNGV, per germline.

V and J are TRBV5-1 and TRBJ2-1; TCRdb's assignment of TRBD2 cannot be checked, as there is no DNA. CDR1 and CDR2 from the germline V gene are SGHRS and YFSETQ. This CDR3 comprises 16 residues. The CDR3 is CASSGPLAGVGNEQFF. Combining the CDR3 with reference TRBV5-1 and TRBJ2-1 gives the whole variable domain KAGVTQTPRYLIKTRGQQVTLSCSPISGHRSVSWYQQTPGQGLQFLFEYFSETQRNKGNFPGRFSGRQFSNSRSEMNVSTLELGDSALYLCASSGPLAGVGNEQFFGPGTRLTVL.

This chain links TRBV20-1 with TRBJ2-1; TCRdb gives TRBD1 as the D gene, but with no DNA this cannot be confirmed. CDR1 is DFQATT, CDR2 SNEGSKA, per germline (reference sequence). The CDR3 covers 16 residues. CDR3 amino acids: CSARPEDRGSYNEQFF.

This chain links TRBV9 with TRBJ1-6; as DNA is missing, the TRBD1 call by TCRdb cannot be tested. Per germline, CDR1 SGDLS and CDR2 YYNGEE. CDR3 length: 14 residues. CDR3 residues: CASNSPGGSSPLHF.

V usage is TRBV6-2 or TRBV6-3 and J usage is TRBJ2-7; the TRBD1 assignment by TCRdb is unverifiable without DNA. This CDR3 has 13 amino acids. Germline CDR1 reads MNHEY; CDR2 reads SVGEGT. CDR3 sequence: CATDREWSYEQYF.

CDR3 sequence reads: CASSTEIQGTGNTIYF. The V call is TRBV19, the J call TRBJ1-3. The CDR3 runs to 16 residues. CDR1 is LNHDA, CDR2 SQIVND, per germline (reference sequence).

V and J are TRBV3-1 and TRBJ2-5; TCRdb returns TRBD2, unconfirmable since there is no DNA. The V gene's germline CDR1 is LGHDT and CDR2 YNNKEL (reference sequence). There are 16 residues in the CDR3. CDR3 amino acids: CASSQVREGTGETQYF.

J is TRBJ2-5 and V is TRBV6-2 or TRBV6-3; the D call of TRBD2 rests on TCRdb alone, since no DNA is present to check it. The CDR3 sequence is 15 residues long. Germline V gene lookup returns CDR1 MNHEY and CDR2 SVGEGT. This CDR3 is CASSYEGPQRETQYF.

The chain links TRBV12-3 or TRBV12-4 to TRBJ2-1; there is no DNA to check the TCRdb D call of TRBD2. This CDR3 contains 14 residues. CDR3: CASIWGTIYNEQFF.

This chain links TRBV4-1 with TRBJ2-1; TCRdb calls TRBD1, which cannot be checked without DNA. The CDR3 totals 13 residues. Germline CDR1 MGHRA, CDR2 YSYEKL. CDR3 sequence: CASSQDSGTEQFF.

This chain links TRBV6-2 or TRBV6-3 with TRBJ2-3; TCRdb gives TRBD2 as the D gene, but with no DNA this cannot be confirmed. The CDR3 totals 15 residues. Per germline, CDR1 MNHEY and CDR2 SVGEGT. The CDR3 loop is CASSTGDSRRNTQYF.

The chain combines TRBV5-1 with TRBJ2-7; TCRdb names TRBD1, which stays unverified in the absence of DNA. CDR1 and CDR2 (germline): SGHRS, YFSETQ. CDR3 length equals 11 residues. The CDR3 here is CASSFTGEQYF.

V usage is TRBV27 and J usage is TRBJ1-5; the D gene TCRdb calls, TRBD1, cannot be checked with no DNA. The CDR3 extends over 13 amino acids. Germline assignment: CDR1 MNHEY and CDR2 SMNVEV (reference sequence). The CDR3 sequence: CASCPGSNQPQHF.

J is TRBJ2-4 and V is TRBV5-5. The CDR3 has 12 amino acids. Germline V gives CDR1 SGHKS, CDR2 YYEKEE (reference sequence). CDR3 loop: CASLNFGNIQYF.

The genes are TRBV20-1 and TRBJ2-3; TCRdb calls TRBD2, which cannot be checked without DNA. The length of the CDR3 is 17 residues. The V gene's germline CDR1 is DFQATT and CDR2 SNEGSKA (reference sequence). CDR3 region: CSARDQRGEREWDTQYF.

The V and J genes are TRBV2 and TRBJ2-1; TCRdb's D call of TRBD2 is untestable without DNA. The CDR3 is 13 amino acids. CDR1 and CDR2 from the germline V gene are SNHLY and FYNNEI. CDR3 loop: CASQASGRYEQFF.

This sequence joins TRBV10-1 and TRBJ1-1; the D call of TRBD1 rests on TCRdb alone, since no DNA is present to check it. This CDR3 has 13 residues. The germline CDR1 and CDR2 sequences are WNHNN and SYGVQD (reference sequence). CDR3 amino acids: CASRIGTNTEAFF.